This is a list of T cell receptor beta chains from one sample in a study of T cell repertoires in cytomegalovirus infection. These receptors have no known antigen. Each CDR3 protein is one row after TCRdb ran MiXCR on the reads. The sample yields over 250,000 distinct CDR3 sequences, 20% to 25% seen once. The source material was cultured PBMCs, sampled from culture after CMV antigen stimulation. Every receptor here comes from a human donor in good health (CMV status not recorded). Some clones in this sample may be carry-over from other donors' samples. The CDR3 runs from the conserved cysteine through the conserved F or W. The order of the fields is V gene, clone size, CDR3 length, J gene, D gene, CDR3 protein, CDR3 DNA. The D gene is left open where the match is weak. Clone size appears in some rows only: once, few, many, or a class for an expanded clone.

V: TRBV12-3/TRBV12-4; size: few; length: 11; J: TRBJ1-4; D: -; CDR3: CASSFRRELFF; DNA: TGTGCCAGCAGTTTCCGCCGGGAACTGTTTTTT
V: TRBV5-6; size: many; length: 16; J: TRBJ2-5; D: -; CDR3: CASSRFDREGRETQYF; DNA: TGTGCCAGCAGCCGATTCGACAGGGAGGGCAGGGAGACCCAGTACTTC
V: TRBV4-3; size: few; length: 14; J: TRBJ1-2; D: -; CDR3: CASSQNLESGGYTF; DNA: TGCGCCAGCAGCCAGAACCTAGAATCGGGTGGCTACACCTTC
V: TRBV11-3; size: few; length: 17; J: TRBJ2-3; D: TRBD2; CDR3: CASSLGWREINTDTQYF; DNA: TGTGCCAGCAGCTTAGGCTGGCGGGAGATAAACACAGATACGCAGTATTTT
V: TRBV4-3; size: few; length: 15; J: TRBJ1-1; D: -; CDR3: CASSQDLAMNTEAFF; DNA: TGCGCCAGCAGCCAAGATTTAGCAATGAACACTGAAGCTTTCTTT
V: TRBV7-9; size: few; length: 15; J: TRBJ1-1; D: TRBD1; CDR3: CASSFVRDRVTEAFF; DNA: TGTGCCAGCAGCTTTGTCCGGGACAGGGTGACTGAAGCTTTCTTT
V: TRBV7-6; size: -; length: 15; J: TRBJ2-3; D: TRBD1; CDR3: CASGLIQGSTDTQYF; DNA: TGTGCCAGCGGCTTAATACAGGGGAGTACAGATACGCAGTATTTT
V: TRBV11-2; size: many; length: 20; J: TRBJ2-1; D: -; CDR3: CASSLRESARRWVRVNEQLF; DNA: TGTGCCAGCAGCTTAAGGGAGTCTGCGCGCAGATGGGTGAGGGTCAATGAGCAGCTCTTC
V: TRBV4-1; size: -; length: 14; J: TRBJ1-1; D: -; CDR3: CASSKDRLNTEAFF; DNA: TGCGCCAGCAGCAAAGACAGACTGAACACTGAAGCTTTCTTT
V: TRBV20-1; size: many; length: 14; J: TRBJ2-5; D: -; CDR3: CSASGFLAQETQYF; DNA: TGCAGTGCTAGCGGTTTCCTAGCGCAAGAGACCCAGTACTTC
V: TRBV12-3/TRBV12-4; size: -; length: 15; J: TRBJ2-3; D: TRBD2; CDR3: CASRRAGSSTDTQYF; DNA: TGTGCCAGCAGACGAGCGGGATCTAGCACAGATACGCAGTATTTT
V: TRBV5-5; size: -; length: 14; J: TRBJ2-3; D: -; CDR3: CASSLELSTDTQYF; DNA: TGTGCCAGCAGCTTGGAACTAAGCACAGATACGCAGTATTTT
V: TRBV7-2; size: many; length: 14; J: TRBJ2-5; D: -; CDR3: CASSWGDSQETQYF; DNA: TGTGCCAGCAGCTGGGGGGACAGTCAAGAGACCCAGTACTTC
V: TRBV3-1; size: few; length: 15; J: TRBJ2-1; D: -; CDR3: CASSSTGSSYNEQFF; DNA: TGTGCCAGCAGCTCCACAGGGTCGTCCTACAATGAGCAGTTCTTC
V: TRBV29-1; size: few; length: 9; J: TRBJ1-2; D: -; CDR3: CSAGDGYTF; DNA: TGCAGCGCTGGGGATGGCTACACCTTC
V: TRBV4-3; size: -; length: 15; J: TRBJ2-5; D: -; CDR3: CASSQDTRRTKTQYF; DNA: TGCGCCAGCAGCCAAGATACACGGAGGACGAAGACCCAGTACTTC
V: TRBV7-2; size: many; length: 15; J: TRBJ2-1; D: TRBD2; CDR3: CASSLAPGGYNEQFF; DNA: TGTGCCAGCAGCTTAGCCCCGGGAGGGTACAATGAGCAGTTCTTC
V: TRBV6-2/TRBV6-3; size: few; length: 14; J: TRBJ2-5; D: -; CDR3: CASSYDKGRETQYF; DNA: TGTGCCAGCAGTTACGACAAAGGGCGGGAGACCCAGTACTTC
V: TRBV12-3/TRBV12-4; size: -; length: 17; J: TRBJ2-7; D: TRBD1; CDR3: CASSPILSGTVVDEQYF; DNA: TGTGCCAGCAGCCCTATTCTTTCCGGGACAGTTGTTGACGAGCAGTACTTC
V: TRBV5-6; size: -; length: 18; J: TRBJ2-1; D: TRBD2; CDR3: CASSLATSGRSSYNEQFF; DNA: TGTGCCAGCAGCTTGGCGACTAGCGGGAGGAGCTCCTACAATGAGCAGTTCTTC
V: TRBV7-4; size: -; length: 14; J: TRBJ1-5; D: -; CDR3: CASSSGTNRQPQHF; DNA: TGTGCCAGCAGCTCGGGAACCAACAGGCAGCCCCAGCATTTT
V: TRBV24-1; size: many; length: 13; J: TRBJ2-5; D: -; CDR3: CATSDPGLGFQYF; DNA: TGTGCCACCAGTGACCCGGGTCTCGGCTTCCAGTACTTC
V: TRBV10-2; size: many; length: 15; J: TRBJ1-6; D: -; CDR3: CASSVGRHYNSPLHF; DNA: TGCGCCAGCAGTGTTGGCCGCCACTATAATTCACCCCTCCACTTT
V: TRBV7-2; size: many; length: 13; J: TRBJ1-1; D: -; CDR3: CASSPLVNTEAFF; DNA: TGTGCCAGCAGTCCCCTAGTCAACACTGAAGCTTTCTTT
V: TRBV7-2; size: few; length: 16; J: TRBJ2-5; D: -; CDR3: CASSLEAGGGGETQYF; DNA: TGTGCCAGCAGCTTAGAGGCCGGGGGCGGCGGGGAGACCCAGTACTTC
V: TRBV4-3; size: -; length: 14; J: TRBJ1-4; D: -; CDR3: CASDSSPTNEKLFF; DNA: TGCGCCAGCGATTCGAGTCCAACTAATGAAAAACTGTTTTTT
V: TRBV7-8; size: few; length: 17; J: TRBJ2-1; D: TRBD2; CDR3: CASSSLATSEQYNEQFF; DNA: TGTGCCAGCAGCTCACTCGCCACTAGCGAGCAATACAATGAGCAGTTCTTC
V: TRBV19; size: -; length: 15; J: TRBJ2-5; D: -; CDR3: CASNFGAGLQETQYF; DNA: TGTGCCAGTAACTTTGGGGCAGGCCTACAAGAGACCCAGTACTTC
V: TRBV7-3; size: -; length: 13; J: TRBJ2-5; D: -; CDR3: CASSPGRRETQYF; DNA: TGTGCCAGCAGTCCAGGGCGGCGGGAGACCCAGTACTTC
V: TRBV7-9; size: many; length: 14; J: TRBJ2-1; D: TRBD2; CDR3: CASSLGGSGRPQFF; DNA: TGTGCCAGCAGCTTGGGGGGGTCAGGTAGGCCGCAGTTCTTC
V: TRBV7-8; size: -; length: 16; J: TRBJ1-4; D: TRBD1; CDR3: CASSLAAGQFREKLFF; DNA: TGTGCCAGCAGCTTAGCGGCGGGACAGTTCCGCGAAAAACTGTTTTTT
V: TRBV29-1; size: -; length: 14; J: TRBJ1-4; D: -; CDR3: CSVAERATNEKLFF; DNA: TGCAGCGTTGCGGAGAGAGCAACTAATGAAAAACTGTTTTTT
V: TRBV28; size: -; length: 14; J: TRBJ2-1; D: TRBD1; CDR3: CASSLGDRYNEQFF; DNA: TGTGCCAGCAGTTTAGGGGACAGGTACAATGAGCAGTTCTTC
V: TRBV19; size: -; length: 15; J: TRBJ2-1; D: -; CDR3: CASRPDTSSYNEQFF; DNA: TGTGCCAGCCGACCGGACACAAGTTCCTACAATGAGCAGTTCTTC
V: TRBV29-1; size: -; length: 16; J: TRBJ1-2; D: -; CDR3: CSVAPARVIANYGYTF; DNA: TGCAGCGTTGCCCCTGCTCGGGTGATAGCTAACTATGGCTACACCTTC
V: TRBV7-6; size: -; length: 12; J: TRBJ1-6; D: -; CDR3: CATRTWNSPLHF; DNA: TGTGCCACGCGGACCTGGAATTCACCCCTCCACTTT
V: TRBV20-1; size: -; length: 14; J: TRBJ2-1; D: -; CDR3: CSALVIVSYNEQFF; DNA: TGCAGTGCTCTGGTCATAGTTTCCTACAATGAGCAGTTCTTC
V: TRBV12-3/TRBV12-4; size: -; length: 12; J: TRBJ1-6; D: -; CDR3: CASSNPSEPLHF; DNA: TGTGCCAGCAGCAACCCATCGGAGCCCCTCCACTTT
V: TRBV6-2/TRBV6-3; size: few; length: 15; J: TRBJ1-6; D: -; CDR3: CASRTPRVRKSPLHF; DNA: TGTGCCAGCCGGACCCCGAGGGTGAGGAAATCACCCCTCCACTTT
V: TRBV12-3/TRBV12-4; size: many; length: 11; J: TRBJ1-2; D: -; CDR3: CASSSGRGYTF; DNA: TGTGCCAGCAGTTCAGGGCGGGGCTACACCTTC
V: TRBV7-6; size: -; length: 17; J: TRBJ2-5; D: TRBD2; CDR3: CASSPGGLAAYQETQYF; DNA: TGTGCCAGCAGCCCCGGGGGACTAGCGGCGTACCAAGAGACCCAGTACTTC
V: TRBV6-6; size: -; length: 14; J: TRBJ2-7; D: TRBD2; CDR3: CASTIEGTSYEQYF; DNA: TGTGCCAGCACCATCGAAGGGACTAGTTACGAGCAGTACTTC
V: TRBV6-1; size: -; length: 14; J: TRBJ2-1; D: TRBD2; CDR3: CASSRGLAGAEQFF; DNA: TGTGCCAGCAGTAGGGGACTAGCGGGAGCTGAGCAGTTCTTC
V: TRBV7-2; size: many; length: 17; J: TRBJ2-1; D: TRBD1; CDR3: CASSKSSGTGSYNEQFF; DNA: TGTGCCAGCAGCAAATCCTCCGGGACAGGCTCCTACAATGAGCAGTTCTTC
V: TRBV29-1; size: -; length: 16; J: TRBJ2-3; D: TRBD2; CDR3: CSVESGKRELADTQYF; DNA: TGCAGCGTTGAAAGCGGGAAGCGGGAGTTGGCAGATACGCAGTATTTT
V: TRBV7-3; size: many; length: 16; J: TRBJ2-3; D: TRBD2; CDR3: CASSLRPGRGTDTQYF; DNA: TGTGCCAGCAGCTTACGTCCCGGGAGGGGCACAGATACGCAGTATTTT
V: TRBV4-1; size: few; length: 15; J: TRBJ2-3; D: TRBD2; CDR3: CASSQLAGRTDTQYF; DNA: TGCGCCAGCAGCCAACTAGCGGGGCGCACAGATACGCAGTATTTT
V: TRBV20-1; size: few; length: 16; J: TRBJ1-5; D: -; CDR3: CSASEPGAGANQPQHF; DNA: TGCAGTGCTAGTGAACCGGGGGCAGGGGCTAATCAGCCCCAGCATTTT
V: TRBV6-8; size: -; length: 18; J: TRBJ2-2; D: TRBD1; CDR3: CASLIFGQGSVGTGELFF; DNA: TGTGCCAGCCTAATTTTTGGACAGGGAAGTGTAGGGACCGGGGAGCTGTTTTTT
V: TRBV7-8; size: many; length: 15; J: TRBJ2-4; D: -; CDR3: CASSLGSLAKNIQYF; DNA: TGTGCCAGCAGCTTAGGCAGCCTCGCCAAAAACATTCAGTACTTC
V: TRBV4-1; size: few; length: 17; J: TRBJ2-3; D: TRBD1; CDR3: CASSQDLTGMFKDTQYF; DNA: TGCGCCAGCAGCCAAGACTTGACAGGGATGTTTAAAGATACGCAGTATTTT
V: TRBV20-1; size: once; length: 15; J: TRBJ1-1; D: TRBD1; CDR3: CSARDGDRGLAEAFF; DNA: TGCAGTGCTAGAGATGGGGACAGGGGGCTGGCTGAAGCTTTCTTT
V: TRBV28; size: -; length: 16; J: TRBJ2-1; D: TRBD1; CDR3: CASTRFRTGSYNEQFF; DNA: TGTGCCAGCACTAGGTTTAGGACAGGGTCCTACAATGAGCAGTTCTTC
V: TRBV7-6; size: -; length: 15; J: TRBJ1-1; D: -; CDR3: CASREPGGMNTEAFF; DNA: TGTGCCAGCAGAGAACCGGGGGGCATGAACACTGAAGCTTTCTTT
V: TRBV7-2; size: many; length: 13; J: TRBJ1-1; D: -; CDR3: CASRRGLDTEAFF; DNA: TGTGCCAGCAGAAGGGGTTTGGACACTGAAGCTTTCTTT